The rows below give T cell receptor beta chains drawn from one sample of a study of beta chain features in type 1 diabetes. The method was immunoSEQ multiplex PCR; TCRdb's version includes in-frame clones alone and lacks a portion of them. The sample has about 400,000 clones, 10% to 15% seen once. Sequencing was performed on naive CD4+ T cells from blood. The receptors stem from a woman between 18 and 29 years old with type 1 diabetes. The CDR3 runs from the conserved cysteine through the conserved F or W. The order of the fields is D gene, V gene, J gene, clone size, CDR3 protein, CDR3 DNA. A D gene is named only where the DNA matches it firmly. Some rows mark clone size as missing; the rest say once, few, many or name a class of expanded clone.

>NA|TRBV9|TRBJ2-7|few
CASSAPGSYEQYF
TGTGCCAGCAGCGCACCGGGATCCTACGAGCAGTACTTC
>TRBD1|TRBV7-9|TRBJ2-7|NA
CASSPQGPTYEQYF
TGTGCCAGCAGCCCACAGGGGCCGACCTACGAGCAGTACTTC
>TRBD2|TRBV4-2|TRBJ2-7|NA
CASSQARGTSTYEQYF
TGTGCCAGCAGCCAAGCCAGAGGGACTAGCACCTACGAGCAGTACTTC
>NA|TRBV30|TRBJ2-5|few
CAWSVLRETQYF
TGTGCCTGGAGTGTACTACGGGAGACCCAGTACTTC
>NA|TRBV19|TRBJ1-5|NA
CASTERSNQPQHF
TGTGCCAGTACAGAACGTAGCAATCAGCCCCAGCATTTT
>NA|TRBV6-5|TRBJ2-1|few
CASSRSPGSYNEQFF
TGTGCCAGCAGTCGGAGTCCTGGCTCCTACAATGAGCAGTTCTTC
>NA|TRBV9|TRBJ1-5|NA
CASSASGVSNQPQHF
TGTGCCAGCAGCGCCTCGGGGGTGAGCAATCAGCCCCAGCATTTT
>NA|TRBV14|TRBJ2-7|few
CASSQARDKQYF
TGTGCCAGCAGCCAAGCCCGGGACAAGCAGTACTTC
>TRBD1|TRBV7-2|TRBJ2-7|NA
CASGDRGKNEQYF
TGTGCCAGCGGAGACAGGGGCAAAAACGAGCAGTACTTC
>NA|TRBV10-3|TRBJ2-3|NA
CAISPGGYTDTQYF
TGTGCCATCAGCCCCGGAGGGTACACAGATACGCAGTATTTT
>TRBD1|TRBV5-1|TRBJ1-5|NA
CASSPTGVNQPQHF
TGCGCCAGCAGCCCGACAGGGGTAAATCAGCCCCAGCATTTT
>NA|TRBV11-2|TRBJ2-7|NA
CASSLDLNGVNEQYF
TGTGCCAGCAGCTTAGATTTGAACGGAGTTAACGAACAGTACTTC
>TRBD1|TRBV5-6|TRBJ2-7|NA
CASRRTGGSYEQYF
TGTGCCAGCAGACGAACAGGGGGCTCCTACGAGCAGTACTTC
>NA|TRBV2|TRBJ1-1|few
CASRPARGNTEAFF
TGTGCCAGCAGACCGGCCAGGGGGAACACTGAAGCTTTCTTT
>TRBD1|TRBV9|TRBJ2-3|few
CASSVASWDRNKNRGPSTDTQYF
TGTGCCAGCAGCGTAGCCAGTTGGGACAGGAACAAAAACCGCGGGCCTAGCACAGATACGCAGTATTTT
>NA|TRBV6-6|TRBJ2-7|NA
CASTSPGGPYEQYF
TGTGCCAGCACCTCCCCTGGCGGTCCCTACGAGCAGTACTTC
>TRBD1|TRBV7-9|TRBJ2-7|few
CASSWDSSYEQYF
TGTGCCAGCAGCTGGGACAGCTCCTACGAGCAGTACTTC
>TRBD1|TRBV15|TRBJ2-3|NA
CATSRAGGTGDGRQYF
TGTGCCACCAGCAGAGCCGGGGGGACAGGGGACGGGCGGCAGTATTTT
>TRBD1|TRBV11-2|TRBJ2-1|NA
CASSRTGSSNEQFF
TGTGCCAGCAGCCGGACAGGGAGTAGTAATGAGCAGTTCTTC
>TRBD1|TRBV5-1|TRBJ1-1|NA
CASSTSGQGNTEAFF
TGCGCCAGCAGCACTTCGGGACAGGGTAACACTGAAGCTTTCTTT
>TRBD2|TRBV14|TRBJ2-1|few
CASSRAGLAFHEQFF
TGTGCCAGCAGCCGTGCGGGACTAGCTTTCCATGAGCAGTTCTTC
>NA|TRBV19|TRBJ1-5|NA
CATTSPAVNQPQHF
TGTGCCACCACATCCCCGGCGGTAAATCAGCCCCAGCATTTT
>TRBD2|TRBV10-2|TRBJ2-3|few
CASRRLAGAPDTQYF
TGCGCCAGCAGGCGACTAGCGGGGGCTCCAGATACGCAGTATTTT
>NA|TRBV9|TRBJ2-6|NA
CASSVGTAGANVLTF
TGTGCCAGCAGCGTAGGGACAGCTGGGGCCAACGTCCTGACTTTC
>TRBD1|TRBV30|TRBJ2-2|few
CAWIPGPGGSGELFF
TGTGCCTGGATCCCCGGGCCAGGGGGCTCCGGGGAGCTGTTTTTT
>NA|TRBV7-7|TRBJ2-2|few
CASRTGLNTGELFF
TGTGCCTCCAGGACTGGTTTGAACACCGGGGAGCTGTTTTTT
>NA|TRBV2|TRBJ2-4|NA
CASKGALDIQYF
TGTGCCAGCAAAGGGGCTTTGGACATTCAGTACTTC
>NA|TRBV25-1|TRBJ1-4|NA
CASRPPQPNEKLFF
TGTGCCAGCAGGCCCCCACAGCCTAATGAAAAACTGTTTTTT
>NA|TRBV18|TRBJ2-7|NA
CASSPGTAGGVLEQYF
TGTGCCAGCTCACCCGGGACGGCCGGCGGGGTGCTCGAGCAGTACTTC
>TRBD2|TRBV28|TRBJ2-7|NA
CASSAASGRAREQYF
TGTGCCAGCAGTGCTGCTAGCGGGAGGGCTCGCGAGCAGTACTTC
>TRBD2|TRBV7-2|TRBJ2-7|NA
CASSETSGMPYEQYF
TGTGCCAGCAGCGAAACTAGCGGAATGCCCTACGAGCAGTACTTC
>TRBD1|TRBV30|TRBJ1-4|NA
CASTTGANEKLFF
TGTGCCTCTACGACAGGGGCTAATGAAAAACTGTTTTTT
>NA|TRBV18|TRBJ2-1|NA
CASSANRDNEQFF
TGTGCCAGCTCAGCTAACAGGGACAATGAGCAGTTCTTC
>NA|TRBV28|TRBJ2-5|NA
CASKVGEETQYF
TGTGCCAGCAAGGTGGGAGAGGAGACCCAGTACTTC
>NA|TRBV5-4|TRBJ1-2|NA
CASSLVGALSGGYTF
TGTGCCAGCAGCTTGGTGGGCGCCCTCTCGGGAGGCTACACCTTC
>NA|TRBV11-3|TRBJ2-7|NA
CASSFPRDGSYEQYF
TGTGCCAGCAGCTTTCCGCGGGACGGCTCCTACGAGCAGTACTTC
>NA|TRBV9|TRBJ2-1|NA
CASSVAWGRSYNEQFF
TGTGCCAGCAGCGTAGCTTGGGGGCGCTCCTACAATGAGCAGTTCTTC
>NA|TRBV30|TRBJ2-3|few
CAWTVAPTDTQYF
TGTGCCTGGACGGTAGCCCCTACAGATACGCAGTATTTT
>NA|TRBV28|TRBJ1-2|NA
CASSLRNYGYTF
TGTGCCAGCAGTTTGCGGAACTATGGCTACACCTTC
>TRBD2|TRBV7-2|TRBJ2-5|NA
CASSLAFGRGETQYF
TGTGCCAGCAGCTTAGCGTTCGGGAGGGGAGAGACCCAGTACTTC
>TRBD2|TRBV29-1|TRBJ2-7|few
CSVDAGGSYEQYF
TGCAGCGTTGATGCGGGAGGATCCTACGAGCAGTACTTC
>NA|TRBV29-1|TRBJ1-5|NA
CSASTGNSNQPQHF
TGCAGCGCTTCGACAGGAAATAGCAATCAGCCCCAGCATTTT
>NA|TRBV21-1|TRBJ2-5|NA
CASPRNQETQYF
TGTGCCAGCCCCAGGAACCAAGAGACCCAGTACTTC
>NA|TRBV10-3|TRBJ2-2|NA
CAIGRFTDGELFF
TGTGCCATCGGGAGATTTACGGACGGGGAGCTGTTTTTT
>NA|TRBV15|TRBJ2-1|NA
CATSRDSLSRGASYEQFF
TGTGCCACCAGCAGAGATAGTTTAAGCAGGGGGGCCAGTTATGAGCAGTTCTTC
>NA|TRBV5-4|TRBJ2-1|NA
CASSYQGNLYNEQFF
TGTGCCAGCAGCTACCAGGGCAATCTCTACAATGAGCAGTTCTTC